This TCR beta chain came from a study of T cell repertoires in cytomegalovirus infection. Overall study context: It was recently identified HLA-C-restricted and well-studied HLA-B-restricted CMV epitopes that the study used. CMV infection and matching HLA type were both indicated by public TCR beta signatures. Study-wide results and caveats: The cumulative frequency of public TCR beta families identified carriers of CMV plus the relevant HLA. Clonotype analysis showed dominance of the ex vivo response by HLA-C-restricted CMV-specific TCR beta clonotypes.

TCRdb redid the calling of the reads with MiXCR, one entry per CDR3 protein. The sample lists fewer than 950,000 distinct CDR3 sequences, approximately 32% seen once, with around 12% in the top ten. For this clonotype: No antigen is known for it.

The CDR3 sequence is 16 residues long. CDR1 and CDR2 from the germline V gene are MNHEY and SMNVEV (reference sequence). V lost 5 bases and J lost 3, with 19 bases in between. V is TRBV27 and J is TRBJ1-1; D may be TRBD1 (6 bases). The sample consisted of cultured CD8+ T cells from PBMCs, taken from culture after CMV antigen stimulation. The receptor was derived from a human donor in good health (CMV status not recorded). Some clones in this sample may be carry-over from other donors' samples. CDR3 protein: CASSPLPGGRHTEAFF. The CDR3 DNA follows: TGTGCCAGCAGTCCCCTTCCGGGGGGGCGTCACACTGAAGCTTTCTTT.